This TCR beta chain was captured by sequencing in a study of cytomegalovirus exposure and HLA in healthy donors. Whole-study findings and limits: Common viral pathogens (according to a later analysis) appeared linked to several of the most significant clusters. Most TCRs appeared rarely, but some public TCRs recurred in many donors.

About this clone: The antigen is unknown.

13 Jbeta primers and 60 Vbeta primers were used for the PCR. Using immunoSEQ multiplex PCR, the repertoire was profiled, and TCRdb retains in-frame clones only, with some absent. Of around 77,000 clones in the sample, around 78% were seen once. This CDR3 has 14 residues. Germline V gene data show CDR1 as GTSNPN and CDR2 as SVGIG (reference sequence). Deletions cut 0 bases from V and 3 bases from J, with 8 bases between. The origin of this receptor is a middle-aged man in good health and CMV-seronegative. The V call is TRBV30, the J call TRBJ1-4; TRBD1 is a possible D gene (5 bases). The sample comprised PBMCs. The CDR3 spells CAWSVRGANEKLFF. CDR3 sequence (DNA): TGTGCCTGGAGTGTACGGGGGGCTAATGAAAAACTGTTTTTT.